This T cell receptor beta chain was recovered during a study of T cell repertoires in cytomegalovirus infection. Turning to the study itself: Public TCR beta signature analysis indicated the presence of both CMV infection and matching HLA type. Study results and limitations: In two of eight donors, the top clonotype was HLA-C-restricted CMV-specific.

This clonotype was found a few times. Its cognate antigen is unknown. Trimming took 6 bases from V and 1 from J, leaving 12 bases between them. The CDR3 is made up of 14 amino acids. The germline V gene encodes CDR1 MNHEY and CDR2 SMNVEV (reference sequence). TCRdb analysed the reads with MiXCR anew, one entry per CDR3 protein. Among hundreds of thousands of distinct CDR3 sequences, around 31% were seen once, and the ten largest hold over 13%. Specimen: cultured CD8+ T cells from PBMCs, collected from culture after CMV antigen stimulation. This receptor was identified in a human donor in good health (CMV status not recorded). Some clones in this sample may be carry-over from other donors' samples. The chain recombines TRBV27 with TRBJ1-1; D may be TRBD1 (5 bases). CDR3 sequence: CASSLGLANTEAFF. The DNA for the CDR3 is TGTGCCAGCAGCCTGGGACTGGCGAACACTGAAGCTTTCTTT.